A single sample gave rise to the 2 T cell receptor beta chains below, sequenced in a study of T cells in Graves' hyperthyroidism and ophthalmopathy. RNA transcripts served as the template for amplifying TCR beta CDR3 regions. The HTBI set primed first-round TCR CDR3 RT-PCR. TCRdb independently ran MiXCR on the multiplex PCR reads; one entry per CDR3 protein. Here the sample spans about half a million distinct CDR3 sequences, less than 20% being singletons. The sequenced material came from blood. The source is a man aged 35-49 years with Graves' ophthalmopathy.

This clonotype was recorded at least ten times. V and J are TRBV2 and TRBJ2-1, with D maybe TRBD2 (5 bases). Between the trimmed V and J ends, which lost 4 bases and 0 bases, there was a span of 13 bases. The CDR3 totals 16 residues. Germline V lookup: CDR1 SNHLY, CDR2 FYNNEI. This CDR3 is CASSVLPAGSYNEQFF. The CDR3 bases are TGTGCCAGCAGTGTGTTACCGGCGGGCTCCTACAATGAGCAGTTCTTC.

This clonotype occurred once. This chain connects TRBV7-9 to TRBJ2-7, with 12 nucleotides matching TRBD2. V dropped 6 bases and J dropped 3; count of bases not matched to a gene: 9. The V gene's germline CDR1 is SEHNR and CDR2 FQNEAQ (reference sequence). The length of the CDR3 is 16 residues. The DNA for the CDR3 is TGTGCCAGCAGGCCCGGCGGACTAGCGGGGATCTACGAGCAGTACTTC. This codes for CASRPGGLAGIYEQYF.